This T cell receptor beta chain was found in a study of cytomegalovirus exposure and HLA in healthy donors (dated 2017 in TCRdb). Describing the broader study: An earlier analysis of several hundred of the donors reported about 250 Gb of sequence data and approximately 110 million unique TCR beta sequences from roughly 180 million T cells. About 330 gigabases of sequencing data and around 80 million unique TCR sequences made up an early release that covered several hundred HLA-typed donors. Of the roughly 390 genotyped donors, around 81% fell in the genetic ancestry cluster associated with self-reported Caucasian donors. The study aimed to test whether cataloging public T cell receptors could reveal signatures of past pathogen exposure. The T cell repertoires of several hundred subjects were profiled by immunosequencing and related to cytomegalovirus serostatus. Besides the first cohort of roughly 640 subjects, a separate validation cohort made up of 120 different subjects was used. The study combined high-throughput TCR immunosequencing, statistical association of individual TCRs with disease status, and machine learning to predict cytomegalovirus infection status. To study patterns of TCR occurrence, a later analysis re-analyzed previously published TCR beta repertoires from several hundred donors and added high-resolution HLA genotyping. In the later analysis, no new phenotypic data were used to find candidate immune exposures; instead, reliance was placed on TCR beta sequences and their occurrence across donors. An earlier analysis of 500 to 650 of the donors applied high-throughput TCR beta sequencing to assess whether each TCR beta V gene segment acted as functional or pseudogenic. Alongside the repertoire data, information on donor age, sex, ethnicity and CMV serostatus was compiled. A later genetic analysis took genome-wide SNP genotypes for about 55% of the 666 donors and used that subset as a discovery cohort. All discovery cohort repertoires had been generated using a single sequencing platform. Class I and class II HLA loci were covered by the typing at four-digit resolution. Typing coverage differed by locus: A, B, C, DRB1 and DQB1 were typed in about 629-640 donors, DQA1 in roughly 500, DPA1 in around 610, and DPB1 in 400 to 480. Roughly 5 DR-DQ haplotypes were handled as single units for association and clustering, since linkage in the cohort was strong. Across about 380 genotyped donors of the cohort, an average of about 240,000 unique TCR beta nucleotide sequences per donor were sequenced, and roughly 17% of those sequences were non-productive. Overall study results and their limits: The classifier was reported to diagnose cytomegalovirus status with high specificity and sensitivity in both the original and validation cohorts. A later analysis reported that several top co-occurrence clusters appeared linked to parvovirus B19, influenza, CMV and Epstein-Barr virus. It was suggested by the authors that the approach could potentially be generalized to other disease states and immunological phenotypes. According to a later analysis, most CMV-associated TCR beta chains appeared to be HLA-restricted, and the HLA associations seemed to be driven largely by CMV exposure. Broadly in line with IMGT annotations, most TCR beta V segments showed up in productive rearrangements about 90% or about 30% of the time in an earlier analysis of 450 to 600 of the donors. A group of highly shared sequence variants was considered likely to be a technical artifact of the sequencing pipeline. The earlier analysis of about 600 of the donors excluded roughly 17 rarely observed V segments, including chromosome 9 orphons, because counts were too low. A few of the identified cytomegalovirus-associated TCR beta chains were confirmed in vitro to be specific for cytomegalovirus antigens. HLA typing was unavailable for some donors at each locus, so association tests used only the typed subset. The 87-base-pair reads could not distinguish some IMGT-functional V segments, including TRBV6-2 and TRBV6-3, so those segments were excluded. Specific HLA alleles were associated with 16,951 TCR beta sequences at a false discovery rate of 0.05 in a later analysis. The presence/absence analyses assumed that sequencing depth was roughly uniform across donors, and that assumption may not be true. A later genetic analysis reported fewer N-insertions in productive TCRs among donors in an Asian-associated ancestry cluster than the roughly 620-donor mean. When HLA alleles, especially DR and DQ, strongly co-occurred, attributing TCR associations to individual alleles was difficult. This cohort had only TCR beta chains sequenced, and the lack of alpha or paired-chain data limited which features could be detected. The study listed 164 TCR beta chains as associated with cytomegalovirus. Most TCR sequences were seen in very few donors, while some public TCRs were found in many individuals. A later analysis found that HLA-associated TCR beta chains were more clonally expanded and had lower generation probabilities than equally common non-associated chains. A later analysis found that TCR association rates varied across HLA loci, with DRB1 alleles showing the most associated TCRs and HLA-C alleles the fewest. A later genetic analysis associated a missense DCLRE1C variant with V-gene and J-gene trimming of TCR beta chains, and an independent cohort replicated the association. Immune exposure information for the cohort was limited to CMV serostatus. A further reported finding was that TCR beta sequences accurately predicted the HLA-A and HLA-B alleles for most subjects in the first cohort. Linkage disequilibrium might explain the correlated functional status among segregating V segments, but an unknown experimental factor could not be excluded.

In total, approximately 700 healthy bone marrow donors made up the cohort. At the time of sampling, all cohort members were nominally healthy, though unrecorded immune exposures were likely present. The donor was CMV seropositive and belonged to the group of more than 250 seropositive cohort members. A peripheral blood sample was provided by each donor, and peripheral blood mononuclear cells were used for TCR beta sequencing. Genomic DNA extraction from the blood cell samples was performed with the Qiagen DNeasy Blood Extraction Kit. From its cysteine to its phenylalanine, the CDR3 spans 15 amino acids. Of the read, only the CDR3 DNA is kept; its 45 bases are in frame from base 1. The junction shows trimming of 4 bases on V and 4 bases on J, plus 12 bases between the germline ends. The germline V gene yields SGHDT for CDR1 and YYEEEE for CDR2. This clone has only one observation. Its antigen specificity is not known. No quality values exist for individual bases; no much larger clone is one base distant.

The library was generated by the immunoSEQ multiplex PCR assay. The multiplex PCR relied on a mix of 60 forward primers for TCR Vbeta segments and 13 reverse primers for TCR Jbeta segments. Amplification of the CDR3 region of rearranged TCR beta genes was performed with a multiplex PCR assay on genomic DNA. On the Illumina HiSeq System, the amplified TCR beta libraries were sequenced as 87-base-pair reads. The original pipeline was this. A later analysis counted about 80 million unique TCR beta chains across the 650 to 700 repertoires, and some 11 million of these chains were shared by at least two donors. A nearest-neighbor algorithm error-corrected the raw reads and collapsed the reads into unique sequences, merging closely related sequences to remove PCR and sequencing errors. To assign V, D and J gene segments, CDR3 sequences were aligned to IMGT reference sequences. For a sequence to be retained, a match of at least six nucleotides was required to both a V gene segment and a J gene segment. A rearrangement counted as productive if the CDR3 had no stop codons and remained in frame with V and J, and every other rearrangement counted as non-productive. CDR3 was defined according to IMGT convention as the region running from the second conserved V-encoded cysteine to the conserved J-encoded phenylalanine. Sequences without an unambiguous match to a single V gene segment were excluded from the earlier analysis of approximately 600 of the donors. An earlier analysis of around 600 of the donors classified V segments as functional when productive rearrangements were above 56.7% and as segregating when the standard deviation between donors was above 5%. A statistical classification framework was built to diagnose cytomegalovirus status from the catalog of TCR beta chain sequences. In a later analysis, TCR nucleotide sequences were compared against IMGT/GENE-DB human TR gene sequences so that V and J genes could be assigned. A later analysis assigned CDR3 sequences and most-parsimonious VDJ recombination scenarios with the TCRdist pipeline. In a later analysis, each TCR beta chain was defined by its CDR3 amino acid sequence together with its V-gene family, and reads lacking a unique V-gene family were excluded. To address suspected cross-contamination and a sequencing artifact, a later analysis removed around 590 highly shared, low-generation-probability nucleotide sequences. In a later analysis, a clonal expansion index for each public chain was calculated from normalized within-repertoire ranks of inferred template counts. A later analysis computed generation probabilities with a VDJ recombination model fitted to out-of-frame rearrangements, and checked the results against IGoR. Hypergeometric tests were used in a later analysis to score TCR-TCR, TCR-HLA and TCR-CMV co-occurrence, with a repertoire-size bias correction applied to the TCR pairs. To estimate false discovery rates, a later analysis permuted the HLA or CMV assignments 20 times. In a later analysis, co-occurring TCRs were grouped using DBSCAN, with TCRdist sequence similarity added in when clustering inside HLA-allele-positive subsets. Co-occurrence clustering excluded repertoires with fewer than 30,000 or more than 120,000 public chains, plus five with anomalous nucleotide sharing. Drawn from immuneACCESS, this table holds only the in-frame rearrangements with V and J called that TCRdb kept. Clones are partly lost; checked studies trace under half to an unresolved V gene and leave the rest unexplained. V and J calls and clone size are copied from that table; D and trimming were computed from the DNA. For this sample there are about 170,000 clones; 70% to 80% appear just once. The top ten hold 2% to 2.5% of the sample.

The chain is encoded by TRBV5-6 joined to TRBJ2-6, with TRBD2 as a weak D call on 5 bases. This TCR was recovered from a woman under 40 in good health and CMV-seropositive. The sample was PBMCs. The CDR3 is CASSPGKGGANVLTF. At the DNA level, the sequence is TGTGCCAGCAGCCCCGGGAAAGGAGGGGCCAACGTCCTGACTTTC.